The 25 T cell receptor beta chains in this list originate from one sample, sequenced in a study of T cells after yellow fever vaccination. TCRdb reanalysed the 5' RACE reads using MiXCR and keeps one entry per CDR3 protein. The sample includes 450,000 to 550,000 distinct CDR3 sequences, 20% to 25% of them seen just once. Sequenced here: PBMCs, sampled less than 25 days after the first yellow fever vaccination. The receptors originated from a man aged 18 to 29 who received the YFV17D yellow fever vaccine.

This clonotype came up a few times. The V and J genes are TRBV5-1 and TRBJ2-5, with 9 nucleotides matching TRBD1. V dropped 4 bases and J dropped 8; count of bases not matched to a gene: 6. Germline CDR1 and CDR2: SGHRS and YFSETQ. The CDR3 has 13 amino acids. CDR3 DNA: TGCGCCAGCAGCGGGACAGGGTTTGAAACCCAGTACTTC. Its translation: CASSGTGFETQYF.

The chain recombines TRBV2 with TRBJ2-1; a possible D gene is TRBD1 (6 bases). In germline, CDR1 is SNHLY, CDR2 FYNNEI. The CDR3 consists of 15 residues. V was pared by 5 bases and J by 1 base, with 12 bases between. CDR3 amino acids: CASSWTVGSYNEQFF. The DNA of the CDR3 is TGTGCCAGCAGTTGGACAGTAGGGTCCTACAATGAGCAGTTCTTC.

The chain is built from TRBV7-2 and TRBJ2-7, with D unclear. In germline, CDR1 is SGHTA, CDR2 FQGNSA. CDR3 size: 13 residues. V lost 2 bases and J 6 bases, leaving 11 bases between the germline ends. CDR3 in amino acids: CASSLLSGLEQYF. As DNA, the CDR3 is TGTGCCAGCAGCTTATTGTCCGGGCTCGAGCAGTACTTC.

This clonotype was detected only a few times. The J gene is TRBJ2-3, the V gene TRBV7-6; no clear D. Trimming removed 5 bases from V and 5 bases from J, with 8 bases in between. CDR1 is SGHVS, CDR2 FNYEAQ, per germline. The CDR3 has 12 residues. In nucleotides, the CDR3 is TGTGCCAGCAGCCTCCGGAGAGATACGCAGTATTTT. This codes for CASSLRRDTQYF.

This clonotype was seen a handful of times. The chain carries TRBV12-3 or TRBV12-4 and TRBJ2-5; the D gene is possibly TRBD1 (6 bases). The CDR3 extends over 12 amino acids. Trimming took 4 bases from V and 7 from J, leaving 10 bases between them. The CDR3 region is CASSSGEATQYF. The CDR3 DNA is TGTGCCAGCAGTTCAGGGGAAGCGACCCAGTACTTC.

The rearrangement uses TRBV4-2 and TRBJ2-3; D call uncertain. Germline V gene lookup returns CDR1 LGHNA and CDR2 YNFKEQ. The CDR3 covers 14 residues. Trimming cost V 7 bases and J 6 bases, with 17 bases left between them. The CDR3 spells CASTPSGLGDTQYF. CDR3 sequence (DNA): TGTGCCAGCACCCCAAGTGGCCTCGGGGATACGCAGTATTTT.

The chain combines TRBV30 with TRBJ2-6; D tentatively fits TRBD1 or TRBD2 (5 bases each). Trimming removed 1 base at V and 4 bases at J, with 11 bases between. CDR3 size: 15 residues. Germline CDR1 is GTSNPN and CDR2 is SVGIG (reference sequence). The DNA for the CDR3 is TGTGCCTGGAGTGGGGGGAAGCTAGGGGCCAACGTCCTGACTTTC. Translated, it gives CAWSGGKLGANVLTF.

The chain employs TRBV29-1 and TRBJ1-2; a possible D gene is TRBD1 (5 bases). This CDR3 region has 14 residues. The V gene's germline CDR1 is SQVTM and CDR2 ANQGSEA. V was shortened by 5 bases and J by 8 bases, with 21 bases between the two germline ends. CDR3 loop: CSVYPGTGHRGYTF. The CDR3 DNA reads as TGCAGCGTTTACCCTGGGACGGGCCATCGGGGCTACACCTTC.

In its sample, this clonotype was seen a few times. This chain links TRBV21-1 with TRBJ2-1; the table's D call, TRBD1, has no DNA check behind it. TRBV21-1 is a pseudogene. This CDR3 region has 11 residues. The CDR3 region is CASSRQNEQFF. CDR3 DNA: TGTGCCAGCAGCAGACAGAATGAGCAGTTCTTC.

This clonotype has ten or more counts. This chain links TRBV7-9 with TRBJ2-3, with D hard to call. The CDR3 contains 16 residues. The V and J ends lost 1 base and 1 base respectively, with 12 bases between them. The V gene's germline CDR1 is SEHNR and CDR2 FQNEAQ (reference sequence). CDR3 region: CASSLGVRKRTDTQYF. The CDR3 region has the DNA TGTGCCAGCAGCTTAGGAGTAAGGAAACGCACAGATACGCAGTATTTT.

The sample holds a few counts of this clonotype. J is TRBJ1-2 and V is TRBV7-6, with TRBD1 as a possible D gene (5 bases). Trimming took off 6 bases at V and 0 bases at J, with 14 bases between the two ends. The germline CDR1 and CDR2 sequences are SGHVS and FNYEAQ. The CDR3 runs to 15 residues. The CDR3: CASRQQQGPNYGYTF. CDR3 DNA: TGTGCCAGCAGGCAACAGCAGGGACCTAACTATGGCTACACCTTC.

The chain uses TRBV20-1 and TRBJ1-1; possibly TRBD1 for D (5 bases). The CDR3 has 13 amino acids. Germline loops: CDR1 DFQATT, CDR2 SNEGSKA (reference sequence). V was cut by 1 base and J by 4 bases, with 10 bases left in between. The CDR3 loop reads CSARGGVLTEAFF. The CDR3 DNA follows: TGCAGTGCTAGAGGGGGGGTCCTCACTGAAGCTTTCTTT.

The CDR3 protein is CASSIRTEPTDTQYF. CDR3 nucleotide sequence: TGTGCCAGCAGTATCCGGACGGAACCCACAGATACGCAGTATTTT. This rearrangement joins TRBV27 to TRBJ2-3; D is uncertain. The germline V and J ends were trimmed by 5 bases and 2 bases, with 14 bases remaining between them. This CDR3 comprises 15 residues. Germline CDR1 and CDR2: MNHEY and SMNVEV (reference sequence).

This clonotype turned up a few times. This rearrangement joins TRBV29-1 to TRBJ1-1; D not certain. Per germline, CDR1 SQVTM and CDR2 ANQGSEA. V gave up 1 base and J gave up 0 bases, with 9 bases separating them. The CDR3 extends over 14 amino acids. The CDR3 coding sequence is TGCAGCGTTGAAGGTCGTCAGGTGAACACTGAAGCTTTCTTT. Its protein is CSVEGRQVNTEAFF.

By share of the sample, this clonotype is medium-sized (0.01 to 0.1%). This chain joins TRBV5-6 and TRBJ1-4, with TRBD1 matching over 9 bases. The germline V gene has CDR1 SGHDT and CDR2 YYEEEE. CDR3 length: 19 amino acids. Germline trimming cut 1 base from V and 2 bases from J; bases unmatched to any gene: 12. CDR3 sequence: CASSLQGQGLFGTNEKLFF. DNA for the CDR3: TGTGCCAGCAGCTTGCAAGGACAGGGGCTCTTCGGCACTAATGAAAAACTGTTTTTT.

The V and J genes are TRBV20-1 and TRBJ1-5; D gene uncertain. Germline assignment: CDR1 DFQATT and CDR2 SNEGSKA (reference sequence). Trimming removed 3 bases at V and 4 bases at J, with 7 bases between. This CDR3 has 12 amino acids. The CDR3 loop reads CSASQRNQPQHF. In DNA form, the CDR3 reads TGCAGTGCTAGTCAGAGAAATCAGCCCCAGCATTTT.

This clonotype was detected many times. The chain links TRBV23-1 to TRBJ2-7; D not certain. TRBV23-1 is given ORF status, its function remaining uncertain. This CDR3 is 12 amino acids long. V lost 0 bases and J 2 bases, leaving 2 bases between the germline ends. The CDR3 spells CASSQSPYEQYV. DNA for the CDR3: TGCGCCAGCAGTCAATCCCCCTACGAGCAGTACGTC.

In its sample, this clonotype was seen a few times. The chain joins TRBV5-6 to TRBJ1-5, with D unresolved. Germline V CDR1 and CDR2: SGHDT, YYEEEE. The CDR3 totals 15 residues. V was pared by 1 base and J by 7 bases, with 15 bases between. CDR3 protein: CASSLSPAGFQPQHF. CDR3 nucleotide sequence: TGTGCCAGCAGCTTGTCGCCGGCGGGCTTCCAGCCCCAGCATTTT.

This clonotype was seen a handful of times. V and J are TRBV5-6 and TRBJ2-5, with D maybe TRBD1 (6 bases). V was shortened by 1 base and J by 5 bases, with 12 bases between the two germline ends. This CDR3 comprises 14 residues. Per germline, CDR1 SGHDT and CDR2 YYEEEE. CDR3 sequence (DNA): TGTGCCAGCAGCTTGATCGGACAGTGGGAGACCCAGTACTTC. Protein: CASSLIGQWETQYF.

This rearrangement joins TRBV7-2 to TRBJ1-1; D is perhaps TRBD1 (6 bases). This CDR3 is 13 amino acids long. V shed 2 bases and J shed 9 bases, with 13 bases lying between them. CDR1 and CDR2 (germline): SGHTA, FQGNSA. In DNA, the CDR3 is TGTGCCAGCAGCTTATACGGACAGACCCAAGCTTTCTTT. Its protein product is CASSLYGQTQAFF. The whole variable domain, remainder taken from reference TRBV7-2 and TRBJ1-1, is GAGVSQSPSNKVTEKGKDVELRCDPISGHTALYWYRQSLGQGLEFLIYFQGNSAPDKSGLPSDRFSAERTGGSVSTLTIQRTQQEDSAVYLCASSLYGQTQAFFGQGTRLTVV.

The V gene is TRBV5-1, the J gene TRBJ1-1; 7 bases are shared with TRBD1. CDR1 is SGHRS, CDR2 YFSETQ, per germline. V shed 0 bases, J shed 0 bases, and the junction held 14 bases outside the gene matches. CDR3 length equals 19 residues. This chain's CDR3 is CASSLVGGSGTALNTEAFF. Here the CDR3 DNA reads TGCGCCAGCAGCTTGGTGGGGGGATCCGGGACAGCTTTGAACACTGAAGCTTTCTTT.

J is TRBJ2-3 and V is TRBV12-5; D not resolved. V was shortened by 7 bases and J by 1 base, with 9 bases between the two germline ends. Germline assignment: CDR1 LGHNT and CDR2 FRNRAP. The CDR3 is 13 amino acids. CDR3 residues: CASAASGTDTQYF. For the CDR3, the DNA is TGTGCTAGTGCCGCCTCGGGCACAGATACGCAGTATTTT.

This clonotype was seen a few times. The V gene is TRBV5-1, the J gene TRBJ2-7; 9 nucleotides agree with TRBD2. The CDR3 is 15 residues long. Losses at the gene ends were 6 bases for V and 4 bases for J; bases not matched to a gene: 11. CDR1 is SGHRS, CDR2 YFSETQ, per germline. For the CDR3, the DNA is TGCGCCAGCACCCCAGCGGGGGGCCGGGGGTACGAGCAGTACTTC. Amino acids: CASTPAGGRGYEQYF.

This clonotype was counted only a few times. The rearrangement uses TRBV11-1 and TRBJ2-1; TRBD1 aligns across 7 bases. V gave up 5 bases and J gave up 4 bases; unmatched junction bases: 5. The length of the CDR3 is 14 residues. Germline V gene data show CDR1 as SGHAT and CDR2 as FQDESV (reference sequence). The CDR3 reads CASSVMGQYNEQFF. The CDR3, as DNA: TGTGCCAGCAGCGTAATGGGACAGTACAATGAGCAGTTCTTC.

The V and J genes are TRBV29-1 and TRBJ2-5; TRBD2 matches 14 bases. The CDR3 has 15 residues. J was trimmed by 5 bases and V by 7 bases; bases with no gene match: 9. Per the germline V gene, CDR1 is SQVTM and CDR2 is ANQGSEA. This chain's CDR3 is CSAMGTSGGRETQYF. The CDR3 DNA is TGCAGCGCCATGGGGACTAGCGGGGGCCGGGAGACCCAGTACTTC.